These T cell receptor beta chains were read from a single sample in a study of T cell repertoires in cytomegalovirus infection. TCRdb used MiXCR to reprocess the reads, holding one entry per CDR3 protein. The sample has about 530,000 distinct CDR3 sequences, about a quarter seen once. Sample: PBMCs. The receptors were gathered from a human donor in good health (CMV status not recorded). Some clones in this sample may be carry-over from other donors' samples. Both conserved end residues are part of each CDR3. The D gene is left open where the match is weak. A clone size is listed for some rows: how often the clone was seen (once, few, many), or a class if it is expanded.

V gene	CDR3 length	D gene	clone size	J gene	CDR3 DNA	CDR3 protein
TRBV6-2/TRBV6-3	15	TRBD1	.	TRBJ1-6	TGTGCCAGCAGTTACGGCGGGACAGGGAATTCACCCCTCCACTTT	CASSYGGTGNSPLHF
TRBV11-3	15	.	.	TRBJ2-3	TGTGCCAGCAGCTTATTTGGCCAGGGAACAGATACGCAGTATTTT	CASSLFGQGTDTQYF
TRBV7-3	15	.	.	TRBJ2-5	TGTGCCAGCAGCTTTGGGGCCGCCCTCGGGGAGACCCAGTACTTC	CASSFGAALGETQYF
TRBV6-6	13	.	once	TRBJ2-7	TGTGCCAGCAGTTACGACAATTCCTACGAGCAGTACTTC	CASSYDNSYEQYF
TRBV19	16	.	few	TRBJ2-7	TGTGCCAGTAGTAGGGCTACGGTTATCACGACCTACGAGCAGTACTTC	CASSRATVITTYEQYF
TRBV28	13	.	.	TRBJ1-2	TGTGCCAGCCACAATCAATTTAACTATGGCTACACCTTC	CASHNQFNYGYTF
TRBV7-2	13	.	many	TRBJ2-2	TGTGCCAGCAGCTTGCAGATCACCGGGGAGCTGTTTTTT	CASSLQITGELFF
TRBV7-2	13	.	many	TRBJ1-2	TGTGCCAGCAGCTTGTTTGGGGATTATGGCTACACCTTC	CASSLFGDYGYTF
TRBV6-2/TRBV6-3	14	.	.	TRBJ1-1	TGTGCCAGCAGTCTAAACCTGGGATGGACTGAAGCTTTCTTT	CASSLNLGWTEAFF
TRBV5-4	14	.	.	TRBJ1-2	TGTGCCAGCAGCATTGGGGCAGAACACTATGGCTACACCTTC	CASSIGAEHYGYTF
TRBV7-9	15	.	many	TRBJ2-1	TGTGCCAGCAGCGACACTGGGGCCAATACGTTTGAGCAGTTCTTC	CASSDTGANTFEQFF
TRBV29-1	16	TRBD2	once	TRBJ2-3	TGCAGCGTCTTCGGACTAGCGGGAGCAAGGGGGAATACGCAGTATTTT	CSVFGLAGARGNTQYF
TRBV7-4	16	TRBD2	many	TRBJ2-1	TGTGCCAGCAGCCTGAGAGAGCGGGAGGGCCGTAATGAGCAGTTCTTC	CASSLREREGRNEQFF
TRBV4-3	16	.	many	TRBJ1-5	TGCGCCAGCAGCCAAGAATGGGAGGGGACTCATCAGCCCCAGCATTTT	CASSQEWEGTHQPQHF
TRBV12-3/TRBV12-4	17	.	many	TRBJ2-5	TGTGCCAGCAGTTTAAGGAGGTTAGCGGAAAAGGAAGAGACCCAGTACTTC	CASSLRRLAEKEETQYF
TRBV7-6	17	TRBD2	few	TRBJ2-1	TGTGCCAGCAGCTTGGGAGCGGGAGGGCCTGAAGTAGGGGAGCAGTTCTTC	CASSLGAGGPEVGEQFF
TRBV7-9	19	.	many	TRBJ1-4	TGTGCCAGCAGCTTAAAGTGGGACATCGGGGGCTCAACTAATGAAAAACTGTTTTTT	CASSLKWDIGGSTNEKLFF
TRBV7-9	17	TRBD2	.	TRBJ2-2	TGTGCCAGCAGCTTAGAGGGCCCGACTAGCGTCACCGGGGAGCTGTTTTTT	CASSLEGPTSVTGELFF
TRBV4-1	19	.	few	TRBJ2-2	TGCGCCAGCAGCTCGGTCCCTGCGCCCGCCAAATTAGGCGCCGGGGAGCTGTTTTTT	CASSSVPAPAKLGAGELFF
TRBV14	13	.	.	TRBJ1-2	TGTGCCAGCAGCCAAGGGAGGCGCTATGGCTACACCTTC	CASSQGRRYGYTF
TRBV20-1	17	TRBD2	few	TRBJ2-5	TGCAGTGCGAATACCGGGACTAGCGGGGGTTTGGGCGAGACCCAGTACTTC	CSANTGTSGGLGETQYF
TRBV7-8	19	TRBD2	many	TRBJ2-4	TGTGCCAGCAGCTTAGCGTATCGCCTAGCGGGTCTAGCCAAAAACATTCAGTACTTC	CASSLAYRLAGLAKNIQYF
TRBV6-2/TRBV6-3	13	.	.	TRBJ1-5	TGTGCCAGCACCCTCAGTGGGAATCAGCCCCATCATTTT	CASTLSGNQPHHF
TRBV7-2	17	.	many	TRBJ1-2	TGTGCCAGCAGCCCTTACCGGGGGGCCTCCTCCAACTATGGCTACACCTTC	CASSPYRGASSNYGYTF
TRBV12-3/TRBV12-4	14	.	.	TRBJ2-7	TGTGCCAGCAGGAAAGATAGTAGTCCCCACGAGCAGTACTTC	CASRKDSSPHEQYF
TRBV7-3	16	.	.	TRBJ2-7	TGTGCCAGCAGCAAGTCCGGTGGCGCAGGGGCCTACGAGCAGTACTTC	CASSKSGGAGAYEQYF
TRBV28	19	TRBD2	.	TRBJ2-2	TGTGCCAGCTTGACAGGGACTAGCGGGAGTCGGGGGCACACCGGGGAGCTGTTTTTT	CASLTGTSGSRGHTGELFF
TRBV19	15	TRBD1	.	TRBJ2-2	TGTGCCAGTAGTCTCGGGACAGCGATCACCGGGGAGCTGTTTTTT	CASSLGTAITGELFF
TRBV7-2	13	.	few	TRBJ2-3	TGTGCCAGCAGCTTAGGGGCGTCTAGTTTTCAGTATTTT	CASSLGASSFQYF
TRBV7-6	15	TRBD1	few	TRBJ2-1	TGTGCCAGCAACTATGCCGGGACAGGGGACAATGAGCAGTTCTTC	CASNYAGTGDNEQFF
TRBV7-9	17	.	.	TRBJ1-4	TGTGCCAGCAGCCCCGACCTTGGGGTTGCAACTAATGAAAAACTGTTTTTT	CASSPDLGVATNEKLFF
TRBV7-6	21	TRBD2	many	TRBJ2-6	TGTGCCAGCAGGCCGGGGCCCTATGGAGCGGGAGCGGAGTCTGGGGCCAACGTCCTGACTTTC	CASRPGPYGAGAESGANVLTF
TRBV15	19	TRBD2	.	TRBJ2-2	TGTGCCACCAGCAGAGATAAGGGGACTAGCGGGAGAGGGTCCGGGGAGCTGTTTTTT	CATSRDKGTSGRGSGELFF
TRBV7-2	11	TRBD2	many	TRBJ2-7	TGTGCCAGCAGCGCCCTAGCGGAACTAGTCTTC	CASSALAELVF
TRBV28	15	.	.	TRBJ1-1	TGTGCCAGCTATACTTTGCTAGGGTATTATAGTGAAGCTTTCTTT	CASYTLLGYYSEAFF
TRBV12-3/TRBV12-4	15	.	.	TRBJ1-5	TGTGCCAGCAGCCGGGGACGGAGGGGTGGTCAGCCCCAGCATTTT	CASSRGRRGGQPQHF
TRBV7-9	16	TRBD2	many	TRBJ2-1	TGTGCCAGCAGCCCCAAGTCGGCGGGAGTTCTCAATGAGCAGTTCTTC	CASSPKSAGVLNEQFF
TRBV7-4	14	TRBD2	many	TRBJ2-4	TGTGCCGCGCGGGAGGGTGTCGGCAAAAACATTCAGTACTTC	CAAREGVGKNIQYF
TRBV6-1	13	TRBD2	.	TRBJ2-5	TGTGCCACCGAGCGGGAGAGGGGGGAGACCCAGTACTTC	CATERERGETQYF
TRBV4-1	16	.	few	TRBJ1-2	TGCGCCAGCAGCCAGCCGCGCCGGGGAGCTAACTATGGCTACACCTTC	CASSQPRRGANYGYTF
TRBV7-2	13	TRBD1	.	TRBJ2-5	TGTGCCAGCAACTTGGGACAGCAAGAGACCCAGTACTTC	CASNLGQQETQYF
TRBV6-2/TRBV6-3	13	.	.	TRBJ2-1	TGTGCCAGCACCGAGAGCTCCTACAATGAGCAGTTCTTC	CASTESSYNEQFF
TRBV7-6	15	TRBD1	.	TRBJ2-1	TGTGCCAGCAGCTTAGGGGGACAGAGCCGGGGTGAGCAGTTCTTC	CASSLGGQSRGEQFF
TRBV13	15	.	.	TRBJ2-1	TGTGCCAGCAGCTTAGTACGGGAGAGATCGAATGAGCAGTTCTTC	CASSLVRERSNEQFF
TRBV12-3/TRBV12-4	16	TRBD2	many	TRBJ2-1	TGTGCCAGCAGTCCCCCCGGGACTAGAGTCCACAATGAGCAGTTCTTC	CASSPPGTRVHNEQFF
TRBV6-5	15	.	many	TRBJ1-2	TGTGCCAGCAGTTACTCCAGGGGAACTAACTATGGCTACACCTTC	CASSYSRGTNYGYTF
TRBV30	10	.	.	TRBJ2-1	TGTGCCTTTCTGGGATCGGAGCAGTTCTTC	CAFLGSEQFF
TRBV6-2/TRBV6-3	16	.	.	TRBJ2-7	TGTGCCAGCAGTTACTCGGACTGGCCTAGCTCCTACGAGCAGTACTTC	CASSYSDWPSSYEQYF
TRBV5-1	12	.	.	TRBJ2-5	TGCGCCAGCAGCGTCCCTTCGGAGACCCAGTACTTC	CASSVPSETQYF
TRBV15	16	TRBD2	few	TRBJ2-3	TGTGCCACCAGCAGAACCTCCCTAGCGGGAGCAGATACGCAGTATTTT	CATSRTSLAGADTQYF